The 5 T cell receptor beta chains given below trace back to one sample, sequenced in a study of identical twins. TCRdb ran MiXCR on the 5' RACE reads and lists one entry per CDR3 protein. The table has about 720,000 distinct CDR3 sequences, approximately 18% seen once. These data were also reused for a study on T cells expressing NK-cell markers.

The sample consisted of PBMCs. These receptors all stem from a woman aged 18-29 years in good health.

This clonotype was picked up a small number of times. The V call is TRBV10-3, the J call TRBJ2-1; the D gene is possibly TRBD2 (5 bases). The CDR3 is 14 amino acids. Looked up from germline, CDR1 is ENHRY and CDR2 is SYGVKD. Trimming took off 11 bases at V and 7 bases at J, with 21 bases between the two ends. CDR3 sequence reads: CAASPPSPMNEQFF. The CDR3, as DNA: TGTGCCGCCTCCCCCCCTAGCCCCATGAATGAGCAGTTCTTC.

The gene calls are TRBV10-3 and TRBJ1-1; tentative D call: TRBD1 (6 bases). V shed 1 base and J shed 5 bases, with 11 bases lying between them. The germline V gene encodes CDR1 ENHRY and CDR2 SYGVKD. CDR3 length equals 14 residues. The CDR3 sequence is CAISELQGKTEAFF. The CDR3 nucleotides are TGTGCCATCAGTGAGTTACAGGGAAAAACTGAAGCTTTCTTT.

The rearrangement links TRBV6-2 or TRBV6-3 to TRBJ2-7, with 7 bases matching TRBD2. The CDR3 runs 14 residues. Germline CDR1 reads MNHEY; CDR2 reads SVGEGT. The ends lost 4 bases at V and 2 bases at J; junction bases unmatched: 5. CDR3 in DNA: TGTGCCAGCAGTTTACGGGGGGAGACCTACGAGCAGTACTTC. As protein: CASSLRGETYEQYF.

This clonotype has a handful of counts. The rearrangement links TRBV10-3 to TRBJ1-2; no clear D gene. Germline CDR1 ENHRY, CDR2 SYGVKD. This CDR3 has 12 residues. Trimming pared 4 bases from V and 3 bases from J, leaving 6 bases between. CDR3 in amino acids: CAISGSDYGYTF. As DNA, the CDR3 is TGTGCCATCAGTGGATCAGACTATGGCTACACCTTC.

This clonotype turned up a few times. The chain couples TRBV29-1 to TRBJ1-2; no firm D call. The ends were cut back, 5 bases at V and 4 bases at J, with 5 bases in the middle. This CDR3 is 10 amino acids long. The germline V gene has CDR1 SQVTM and CDR2 ANQGSEA. CDR3 sequence reads: CSVNFYGYTF. DNA of the CDR3: TGCAGCGTTAACTTCTATGGCTACACCTTC.